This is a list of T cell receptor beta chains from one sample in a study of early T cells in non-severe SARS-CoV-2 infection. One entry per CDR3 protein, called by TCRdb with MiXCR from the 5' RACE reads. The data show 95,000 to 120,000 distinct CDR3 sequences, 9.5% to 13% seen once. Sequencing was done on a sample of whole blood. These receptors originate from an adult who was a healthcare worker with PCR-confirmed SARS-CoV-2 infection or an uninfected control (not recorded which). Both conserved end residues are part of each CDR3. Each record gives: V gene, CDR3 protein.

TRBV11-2	CASGNGNTIYF
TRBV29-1	CSVRDADEKLFF
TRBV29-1	CSVGGQSYEQYF
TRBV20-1	CSARGTQESHGYTF
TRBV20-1	CSALGLAGVRTNEQFF
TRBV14	CASSHGGALNYGYTF
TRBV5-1	CASSLQSAGVQETQYF
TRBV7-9	CASSLSDGNEKLFF
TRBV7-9	CASSSGQGAETQYF
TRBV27	CASSLERGSRYGYTF
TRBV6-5	CASSRSLNQLNYGYTF
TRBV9	CASSPGTGYEQYF
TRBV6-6	CASSKGQGYPEAFF
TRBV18	CASSPVDGNYGYTF
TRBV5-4	CASREGQGISGANVLTF
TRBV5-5	CASSLAPTGQLYGYTF
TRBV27	CASSLSIRRATTDEQFF
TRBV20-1	CSFLDGTHHTDTQYF
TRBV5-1	CASSPGTSGRNEQFF
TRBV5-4	CASSSPRRDGQETQYF
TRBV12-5	CASATRNTIYF
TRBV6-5	CASSYADTGRNTEAFF
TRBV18	CATSPGTGVNEQFF
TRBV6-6	CASSHPDRFTLHF
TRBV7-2	CASRRWGGSYNSPLHF
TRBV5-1	CASSPWDSTYEQYF
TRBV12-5	CASGLLTWTDTQYF
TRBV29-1	CSVEQGADIQYF
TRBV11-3	CASSLVRQEAFF
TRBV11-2	CASSSVTVEAFF
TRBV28	CASSLGSVGEVGEAFF
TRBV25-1	CASSPNTGELFF
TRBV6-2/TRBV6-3	CASSLPGQLTEAFF
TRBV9	CASSVGPRSGNTIYF
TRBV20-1	CSASPLAGGPHEQYF
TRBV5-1	CASSLEAARVNSPLHF
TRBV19	CASSPSGTGVGETQYF
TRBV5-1	CASSLALAGGMNEQFF
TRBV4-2	CASSIGRGSSYEQYF
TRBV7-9	CASRKSGSYRRDEQYF
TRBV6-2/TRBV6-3	CASSEGGWNEQFF
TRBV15	CATSREISGSTDTQYF
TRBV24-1	CATSGYPKLNEQFF
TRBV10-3	CAISEAGSGNQPQHF
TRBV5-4	CASSLQGADEQYF
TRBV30	CAWSTTSSTDTQYF
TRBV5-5	CASSLEGTGLWQPQHF
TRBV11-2	CASSLSGAETQYF
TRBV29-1	CSVVEQVYGYTF
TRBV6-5	CASSYSQLTGRNEKLFF
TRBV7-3	CASSLGLSPYNEQFF
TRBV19	CASSMTNTYNEQFF
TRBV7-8	CASNRGPTPDTQYF
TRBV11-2	CASSLVPLIYEQYF